This T cell receptor (beta chain) was captured in a study of blood T cell repertoires in COVID-19. Study-level information: Material from acute and convalescent COVID-19 was sourced from the United States, Italy and Spain. The cDNA or gDNA used as material had been derived from T cells, B-cell-depleted T cells, or PBMCs.

The sample holds a few counts of this clone. In the original analysis: Nucleated cell number was recorded as an estimate derived from reference gene primer amplification. Method: immunoSEQ multiplex PCR; TCRdb's copy keeps in-frame clones and lacks some. The DNA gave D and trimming, while V, J and clone size come from that table. The sample yields about 150,000 clones, 80% to 90% seen once. This CDR3 has 15 residues. Per the germline V gene, CDR1 is SEHNR and CDR2 is FQNEAQ (reference sequence). V was shortened by 5 bases and J by 4 bases, with 15 bases between the two germline ends. Specimen: peripheral blood. The chain recombines TRBV7-9 with TRBJ1-5; weak D call: TRBD1 (5 bases). The sequence was obtained from a woman in her seventies who had recovered from COVID-19. The CDR3, as DNA: TGTGCCAGCAGCCCCGGGCAGGGCCTTAATCAGCCCCAGCATTTT. This gives the protein CASSPGQGLNQPQHF.